Presented here are 12 T cell receptor beta chains from one specimen sequenced in a study of cytomegalovirus exposure and HLA in healthy donors. In the PCR, 60 Vbeta and 13 Jbeta primers were used. Clones were sequenced by immunoSEQ multiplex PCR, and TCRdb holds only the in-frame ones, with some missing. The sample shows 75,000 to 95,000 clones, 55% to 75% of them seen only once. Source material: PBMCs. Receptor source: a man over 45 in good health and CMV-seronegative.

Only a few counts were recorded for this clone. This sequence joins TRBV27 and TRBJ2-1; D possibly corresponds to TRBD2 (6 bases). Germline assignment: CDR1 MNHEY and CDR2 SMNVEV (reference sequence). Deletions cut 4 bases from V and 8 bases from J, with 15 bases between. This CDR3 region has 14 residues. The DNA of the CDR3 is TGTGCCAGCAGTTGGTCGACTAGTCGGGATGAGCAGTTCTTC. Its protein is CASSWSTSRDEQFF.

The gene calls are TRBV19 and TRBJ2-7; 7 nucleotides line up with TRBD2. Looked up from germline, CDR1 is LNHDA and CDR2 is SQIVND (reference sequence). The length of the CDR3 is 14 residues. With V trimmed by 5 bases and J by 2 bases, 6 bases remained unmatched. The CDR3 protein is CASSQTGGPYEQYF. The CDR3 DNA reads as TGTGCCAGTAGTCAAACGGGGGGACCCTACGAGCAGTACTTC.

This rearrangement joins TRBV9 to TRBJ2-1; 9 bases map to TRBD1. After removal of 0 bases from V and 10 bases from J, the junction contained 14 bases not matched to a gene. The germline V gene encodes CDR1 SGDLS and CDR2 YYNGEE. This CDR3 is built from 17 residues. The CDR3, as DNA: TGTGCCAGCAGCGTAGATAGGGGGACAGGGTTTGACTCAGAGCAGTTCTTC. Protein product: CASSVDRGTGFDSEQFF.

This clone was seen a handful of times. The CDR3 DNA follows: TGTGCCAGTAGTATACAGGGGAGAAATGAAAAACTGTTTTTT. It encodes CASSIQGRNEKLFF. V and J are TRBV19 and TRBJ1-4, with D maybe TRBD1 (6 bases). This CDR3 is built from 14 residues. V lost 2 bases, J lost 5 bases, and 9 bases lay in between. Germline CDR1 is LNHDA and CDR2 is SQIVND (reference sequence). Looking up the rest from reference TRBV19 and TRBJ1-4 gives the full variable domain: DGGITQSPKYLFRKEGQNVTLSCEQNLNHDAMYWYRQDPGQGLRLIYYSQIVNDFQKGDIAEGYSVSREKKESFPLTVTSAQKNPTAFYLCASSIQGRNEKLFFGSGTQLSVL.

The chain carries TRBV4-1 and TRBJ1-1; 7 bases are a match to TRBD1. Germline V lookup: CDR1 MGHRA, CDR2 YSYEKL. The CDR3 covers 15 residues. The J segment lost 5 bases and the V segment lost 1 base, leaving 7 bases of the junction unmatched. In DNA form, the CDR3 reads TGCGCCAGCAGCCAAGTATTGACAGGGTCGACTGAAGCTTTCTTT. Translated, it gives CASSQVLTGSTEAFF.

J is TRBJ1-3 and V is TRBV4-2; D is unclear. Germline CDR1 and CDR2: LGHNA and YNFKEQ. V lost 4 bases to trimming and J lost 3 bases, with 19 bases between them. This CDR3 comprises 17 residues. In DNA, the CDR3 is TGTGCCAGCAGCCCACGGGGATGGGAGGATAATGGAAACACCATATATTTT. This sequence encodes CASSPRGWEDNGNTIYF.

This chain connects TRBV10-3 to TRBJ2-7, with 11 nucleotides matching TRBD1. CDR3 length: 13 residues. Germline CDR1 is ENHRY and CDR2 is SYGVKD. V shed 10 bases, J shed 5 bases, and the junction held 7 bases outside the gene matches. For the CDR3, the DNA is TGTGCCAACTCGGGACAGGGGGGGGACGAGCAGTACTTC. It yields the protein CANSGQGGDEQYF.

This sequence joins TRBV2 and TRBJ2-5; tentatively, D is TRBD2 (5 bases). The V and J ends lost 7 bases and 6 bases respectively, with 12 bases between them. The CDR3 has 12 residues. CDR1 SNHLY and CDR2 FYNNEI come from the germline V gene. The CDR3 DNA follows: TGTGCCAGCACGTCTAGCCACCAGACCCAGTACTTC. It yields the protein CASTSSHQTQYF.

V and J are TRBV19 and TRBJ2-5; possible D gene TRBD2, 5 bases. V was pared by 4 bases and J by 3 bases, with 12 bases between. Germline CDR1 and CDR2: LNHDA and SQIVND (reference sequence). The CDR3 sequence is 14 residues long. In nucleotides, the CDR3 is TGTGCCAGTAGTACCTGGACTGGGAAAGAGACCCAGTACTTC. This sequence encodes CASSTWTGKETQYF.

Comments on this clone: The same CDR3 arises from other DNA sequences in this sample as well. J is TRBJ2-5 and V is TRBV5-6; D unclear. Trimming pared 4 bases from V and 1 base from J, leaving 8 bases between. Germline-derived CDR1 and CDR2 are SGHDT and YYEEEE. The CDR3 contains 13 residues. CDR3 coding DNA: TGTGCCAGCAGCCTGGACGGCCAAGAGACCCAGTACTTC. Protein: CASSLDGQETQYF.

The J gene is TRBJ1-5, the V gene TRBV6-6, with D perhaps TRBD1 (6 bases). V was cut by 6 bases and J by 6 bases, with 21 bases left in between. The germline V gene has CDR1 MNHNY and CDR2 SVGAGI (reference sequence). CDR3 size: 16 residues. CDR3: CASSERRGGTSQPQHF. CDR3 DNA sequence: TGTGCCAGCAGCGAACGGAGGGGGGGCACCAGTCAGCCCCAGCATTTT.

The chain employs TRBV6-5 and TRBJ1-2, with D unresolved. Germline V gene lookup returns CDR1 MNHEY and CDR2 SVGAGI. V lost 6 bases and J 3 bases, leaving 11 bases between the germline ends. The CDR3 loop spans 13 amino acids. The CDR3 sequence: CASSSGLYYGYTF. CDR3 DNA: TGTGCCAGCAGCTCTGGACTCTACTATGGCTACACCTTC.